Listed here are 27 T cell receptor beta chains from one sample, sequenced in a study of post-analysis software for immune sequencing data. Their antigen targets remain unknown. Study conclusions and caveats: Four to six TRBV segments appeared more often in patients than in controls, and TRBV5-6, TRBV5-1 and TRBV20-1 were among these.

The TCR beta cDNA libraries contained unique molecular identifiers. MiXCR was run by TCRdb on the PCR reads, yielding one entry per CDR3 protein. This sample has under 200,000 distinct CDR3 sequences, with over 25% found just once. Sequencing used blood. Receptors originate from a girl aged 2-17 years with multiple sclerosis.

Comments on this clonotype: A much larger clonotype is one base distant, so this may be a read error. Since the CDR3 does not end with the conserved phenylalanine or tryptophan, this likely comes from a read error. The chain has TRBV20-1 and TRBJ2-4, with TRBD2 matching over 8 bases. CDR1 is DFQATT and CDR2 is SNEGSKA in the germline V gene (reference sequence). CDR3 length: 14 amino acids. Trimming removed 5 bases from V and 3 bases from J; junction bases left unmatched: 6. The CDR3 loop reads CSAHRAGGKNIQYC. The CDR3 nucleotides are TGCAGTGCTCACAGGGCGGGAGGCAAAAACATTCAGTACTGC.

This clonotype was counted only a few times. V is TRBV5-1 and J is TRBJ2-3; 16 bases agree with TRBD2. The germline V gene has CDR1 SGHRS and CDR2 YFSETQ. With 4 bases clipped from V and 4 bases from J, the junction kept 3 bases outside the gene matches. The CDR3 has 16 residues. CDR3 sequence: CASSPGTSGRADTQYF. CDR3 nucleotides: TGCGCCAGCAGCCCCGGGACTAGCGGGAGGGCAGATACGCAGTATTTT.

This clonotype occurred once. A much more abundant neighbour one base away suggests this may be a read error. In nucleotides, the CDR3 is TGTGCCAGCAGTTTTGTCGAGGGCTCCTACAATGAGCAGTACTTC. Translated, it gives CASSFVEGSYNEQYF. V is TRBV28 and J is TRBJ2-1; TRBD2 is a possible D gene (5 bases). Near its end, the DNA agrees better with TRBJ2-7, so the J call may be wrong. Germline lookup yields CDR1 MDHEN and CDR2 SYDVKM. The CDR3 has 15 amino acids.

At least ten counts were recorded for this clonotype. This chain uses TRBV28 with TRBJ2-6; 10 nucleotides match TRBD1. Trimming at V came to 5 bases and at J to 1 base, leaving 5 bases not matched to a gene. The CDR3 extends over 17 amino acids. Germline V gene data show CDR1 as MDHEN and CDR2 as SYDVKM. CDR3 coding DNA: TGTGCCAGCAGTCGGACAGGGGGTAAATCTGGGGCCAACGTCCTGACTTTC. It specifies CASSRTGGKSGANVLTF.

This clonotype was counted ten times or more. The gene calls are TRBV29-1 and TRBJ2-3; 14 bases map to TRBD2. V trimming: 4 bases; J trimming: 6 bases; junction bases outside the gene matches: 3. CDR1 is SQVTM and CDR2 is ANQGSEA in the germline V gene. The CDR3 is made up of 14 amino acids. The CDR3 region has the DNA TGCAGCGTTGCGGGACTAGCGGGGGCGGATACGCAGTATTTT. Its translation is CSVAGLAGADTQYF.

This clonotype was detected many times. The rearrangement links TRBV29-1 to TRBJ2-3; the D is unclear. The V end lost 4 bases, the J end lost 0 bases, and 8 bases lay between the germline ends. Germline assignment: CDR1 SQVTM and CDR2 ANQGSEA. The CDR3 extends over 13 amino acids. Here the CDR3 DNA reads TGCAGCGTTGGGTCAGTTAGCACAGATACGCAGTATTTT. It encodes CSVGSVSTDTQYF.

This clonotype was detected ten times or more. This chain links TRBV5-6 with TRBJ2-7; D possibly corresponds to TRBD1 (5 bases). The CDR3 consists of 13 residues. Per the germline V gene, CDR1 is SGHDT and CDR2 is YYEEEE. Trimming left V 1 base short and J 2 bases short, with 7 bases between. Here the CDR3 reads CASSLRQPYEQYF. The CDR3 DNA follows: TGTGCCAGCAGCTTGAGACAGCCCTACGAGCAGTACTTC.

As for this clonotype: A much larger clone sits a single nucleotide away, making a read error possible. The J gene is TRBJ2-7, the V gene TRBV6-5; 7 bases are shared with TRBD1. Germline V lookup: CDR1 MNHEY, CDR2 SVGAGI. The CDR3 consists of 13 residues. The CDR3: CASSHGQAYERYF. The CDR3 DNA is TGTGCCAGCAGTCATGGACAGGCCTACGAGCGGTACTTC.

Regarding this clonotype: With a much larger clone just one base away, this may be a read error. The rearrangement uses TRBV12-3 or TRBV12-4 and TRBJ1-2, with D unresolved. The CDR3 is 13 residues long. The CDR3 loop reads CAGSLSVIYGYTF. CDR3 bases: TGTGCCGGCAGTTTATCAGTGATCTATGGCTACACCTTC.

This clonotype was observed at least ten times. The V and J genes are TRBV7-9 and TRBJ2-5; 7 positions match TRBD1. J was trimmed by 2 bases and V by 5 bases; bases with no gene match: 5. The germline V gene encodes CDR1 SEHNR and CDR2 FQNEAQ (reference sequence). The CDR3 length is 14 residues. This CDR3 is CASSTRDRQETQYF. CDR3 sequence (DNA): TGTGCCAGCAGCACCCGGGACAGACAAGAGACCCAGTACTTC.

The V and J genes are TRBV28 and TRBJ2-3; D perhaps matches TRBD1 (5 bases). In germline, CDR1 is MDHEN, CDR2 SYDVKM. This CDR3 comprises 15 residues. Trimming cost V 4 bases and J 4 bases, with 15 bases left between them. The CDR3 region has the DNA TGTGCCAGCAGTTCCCCCAGGGCCCCCTCAGATACGCAGTATTTT. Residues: CASSSPRAPSDTQYF.

The DNA of the CDR3 is TGTGCCAGCAGCGCCAAAAGCGAGACCCAGTACTTC. It codes for CASSAKSETQYF. The chain has TRBV7-2 and TRBJ2-5; D unclear. Between the trimmed V and J ends, which lost 5 bases and 5 bases, there was a span of 9 bases. CDR3 size: 12 residues. Germline V gene sequence: CDR1 SGHTA, CDR2 FQGNSA.

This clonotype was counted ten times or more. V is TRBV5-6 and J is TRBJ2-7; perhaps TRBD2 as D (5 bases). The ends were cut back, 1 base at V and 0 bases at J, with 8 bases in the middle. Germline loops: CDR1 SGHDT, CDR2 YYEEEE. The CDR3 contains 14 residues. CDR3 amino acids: CASSLSSISYEQYF. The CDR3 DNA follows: TGTGCCAGCAGCTTGTCTAGCATCTCCTACGAGCAGTACTTC.

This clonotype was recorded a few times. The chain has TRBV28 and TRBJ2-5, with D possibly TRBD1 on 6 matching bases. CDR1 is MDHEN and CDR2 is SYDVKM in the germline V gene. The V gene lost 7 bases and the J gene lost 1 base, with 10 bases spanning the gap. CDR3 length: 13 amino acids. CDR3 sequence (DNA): TGTGCCAGCAACCTAGGGGGCCAAGAGACCCAGTACTTC. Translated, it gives CASNLGGQETQYF.

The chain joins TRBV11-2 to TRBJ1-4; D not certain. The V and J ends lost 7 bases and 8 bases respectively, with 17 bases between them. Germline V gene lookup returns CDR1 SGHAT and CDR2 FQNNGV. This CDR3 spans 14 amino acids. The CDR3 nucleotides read TGTGCCAGCAAAAGGTTAAGGGAAATAGAAAAACTGTTTTTT. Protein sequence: CASKRLREIEKLFF.

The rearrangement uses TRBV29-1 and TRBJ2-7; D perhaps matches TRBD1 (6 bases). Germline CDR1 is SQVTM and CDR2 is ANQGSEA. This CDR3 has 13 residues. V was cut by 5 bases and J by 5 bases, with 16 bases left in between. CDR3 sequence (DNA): TGCAGCGTTTGGGGGAATACAGGGAACGAGCAGTACTTC. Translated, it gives CSVWGNTGNEQYF.

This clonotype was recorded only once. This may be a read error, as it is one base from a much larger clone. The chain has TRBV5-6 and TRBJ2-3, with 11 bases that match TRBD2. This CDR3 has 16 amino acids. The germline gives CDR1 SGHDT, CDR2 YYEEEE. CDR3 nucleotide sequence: TGTGCCAGCAGATCTCCGGGACTAGCGGTCACAGATATGCAGTATTTT. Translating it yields CASRSPGLAVTDMQYF.

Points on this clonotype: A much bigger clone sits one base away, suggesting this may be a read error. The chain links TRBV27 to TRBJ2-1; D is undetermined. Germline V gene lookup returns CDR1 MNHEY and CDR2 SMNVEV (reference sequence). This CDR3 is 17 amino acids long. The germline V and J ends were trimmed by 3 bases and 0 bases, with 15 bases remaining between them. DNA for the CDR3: TGTGCCAGCAGTTTTATGAAGTCAGCGCCCTCCTACAATGAGCAGTTCTTC. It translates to CASSFMKSAPSYNEQFF.

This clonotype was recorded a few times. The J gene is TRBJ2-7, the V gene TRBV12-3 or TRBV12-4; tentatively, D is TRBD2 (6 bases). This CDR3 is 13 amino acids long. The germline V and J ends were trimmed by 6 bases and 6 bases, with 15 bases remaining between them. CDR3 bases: TGTGCCAGCAGACCTAGCGTCCTGGGCGAGCAGTACTTC. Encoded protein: CASRPSVLGEQYF.

The CDR3 loop reads CASSFVGGTEAFF. The DNA of the CDR3 is TGTGCCAGCAGCTTCGTAGGGGGCACTGAAGCTTTCTTT. The J gene is TRBJ1-1, the V gene TRBV7-2, with a tentative D call TRBD1 (6 bases). CDR3 length: 13 residues. Germline V gives CDR1 SGHTA, CDR2 FQGNSA. Trimming shortened V by 3 bases and J by 4 bases, and 9 bases separated the two germline ends. Drawing the rest from reference TRBV7-2 and TRBJ1-1, the complete variable domain is GAGVSQSPSNKVTEKGKDVELRCDPISGHTALYWYRQSLGQGLEFLIYFQGNSAPDKSGLPSDRFSAERTGGSVSTLTIQRTQQEDSAVYLCASSFVGGTEAFFGQGTRLTVV.

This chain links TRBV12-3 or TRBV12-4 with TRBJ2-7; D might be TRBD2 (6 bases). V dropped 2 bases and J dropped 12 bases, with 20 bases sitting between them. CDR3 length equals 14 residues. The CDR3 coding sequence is TGTGCCAGCAGTTTACGGGAGAGGGGAGGCGAACGGTACTTC. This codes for CASSLRERGGERYF.

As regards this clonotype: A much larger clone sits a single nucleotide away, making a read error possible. In DNA, the CDR3 is TGTGCCGGCAGTGAATTCAGTCTAGCGGGAGTTGAGCAGTTCTTC. This gives the protein CAGSEFSLAGVEQFF. This chain joins TRBV6-1 and TRBJ2-1; 10 nucleotides align to TRBD2. CDR3 size: 15 residues. Germline V CDR1 and CDR2: MNHNS, SASEGT.

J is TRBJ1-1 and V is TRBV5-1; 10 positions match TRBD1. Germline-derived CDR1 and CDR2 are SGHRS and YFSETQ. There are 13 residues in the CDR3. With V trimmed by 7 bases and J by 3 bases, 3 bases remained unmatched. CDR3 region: CASGGQGYTEAFF. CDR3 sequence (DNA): TGCGCCAGCGGGGGACAGGGGTACACTGAAGCTTTCTTT.

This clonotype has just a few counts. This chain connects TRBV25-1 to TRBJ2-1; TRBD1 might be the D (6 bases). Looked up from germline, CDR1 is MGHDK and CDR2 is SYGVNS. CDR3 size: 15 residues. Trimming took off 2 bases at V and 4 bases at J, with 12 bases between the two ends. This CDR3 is CASSEGRGVYNEQFF. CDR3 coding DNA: TGTGCCAGCAGTGAAGGCAGGGGTGTATACAATGAGCAGTTCTTC.

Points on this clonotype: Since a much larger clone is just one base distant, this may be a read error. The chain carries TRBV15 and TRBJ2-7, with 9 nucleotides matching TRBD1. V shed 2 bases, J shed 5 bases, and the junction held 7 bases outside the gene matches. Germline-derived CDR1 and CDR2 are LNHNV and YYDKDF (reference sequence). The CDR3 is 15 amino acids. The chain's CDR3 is CATSRRGTGLNEQYF. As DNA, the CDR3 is TGTGCCACCAGCAGACGAGGGACAGGGCTTAACGAGCAGTACTTC.

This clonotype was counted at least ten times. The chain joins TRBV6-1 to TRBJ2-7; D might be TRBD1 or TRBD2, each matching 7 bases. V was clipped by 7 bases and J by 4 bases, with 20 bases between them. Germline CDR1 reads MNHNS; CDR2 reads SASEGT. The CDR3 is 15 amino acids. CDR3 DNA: TGTGCCAGCAACTACCGCACAGGGGAGGGGTACGAGCAGTACTTC. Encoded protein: CASNYRTGEGYEQYF.

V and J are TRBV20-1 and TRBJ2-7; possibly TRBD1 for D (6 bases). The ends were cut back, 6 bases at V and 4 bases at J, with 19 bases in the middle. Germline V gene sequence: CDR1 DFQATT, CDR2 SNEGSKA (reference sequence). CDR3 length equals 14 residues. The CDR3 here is CSALRGSGGYEQYF. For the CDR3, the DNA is TGCAGTGCGTTGAGGGGGTCCGGAGGATACGAGCAGTACTTC.